Described below is a single T cell receptor (beta chain) sequence and its context. Profiling relied on immunoSEQ multiplex PCR, and the TCRdb table lists in-frame clones only, not all of them. The sample lists 150,000 or so clones; 87% were seen once. The entry originates in a study of blood T cell repertoires in COVID-19. Germline CDR1 reads SNHLY; CDR2 reads FYNNEI. The length of the CDR3 is 14 residues. V lost 0 bases, J lost 8 bases, and 3 bases stayed unmatched. Sequencing input: PBMCs or T cells enriched from blood (not recorded which). The TCR comes from a woman aged 45-60 years who had recovered from COVID-19. The rearrangement joins TRBV2 to TRBJ1-4; the match to TRBD1 covers 7 bases. CDR3 amino acids: CASSEATGWEKLFF. The CDR3 bases are TGTGCCAGCAGTGAAGCGACAGGGTGGGAAAAACTGTTTTTT.